Listed below are T cell receptor beta chains from one sample, sequenced in a study of T-cell memory formation after mild COVID-19. Each CDR3 protein gets one entry after TCRdb re-called the 5' RACE reads with MiXCR. The sample lists 190,000 or so distinct CDR3 sequences; about a fifth were seen once. Sequencing was carried out using PBMCs or a T cell subset sorted from them (not recorded which). All receptors derive from an adult woman who had mild COVID-19 (a few samples of this study predate the infection). Cell type and time point are not known. Each CDR3 is given with its conserved first and last residue. The order of the fields is J gene, clone size, V gene, D gene, CDR3 DNA, CDR3 protein. The D gene is left open where the match is weak. Size is omitted from some rows. Given values are once, few, many or a class for expanded clones.

TRBJ2-2,.,TRBV4-1,.,TGCGCCAGCAGTCCTGGACATGGGAACACCGGGGAGCTGTTTTTT,CASSPGHGNTGELFF
TRBJ2-3,few,TRBV30,.,TGTGCCTGGAGGAGGAATACGCAGTATTTT,CAWRRNTQYF
TRBJ2-1,.,TRBV7-2,.,TGTGCCAGCGCCAATTACAATGAGCAGTTCTTC,CASANYNEQFF
TRBJ1-2,.,TRBV9,.,TGTGCCAGCAGCGTAGGGGGATATGGCTACACCTTC,CASSVGGYGYTF
TRBJ2-7,.,TRBV29-1,.,TGCAGCGCTCGGGTCGGGGTCCACGAGCAGTACTTC,CSARVGVHEQYF
TRBJ2-1,.,TRBV7-8,.,TGTGCCAGCAGCTTAGTAGGGGCTAGCTCCTACAATGAGCAGTTCTTC,CASSLVGASSYNEQFF
TRBJ2-1,few,TRBV19,.,TGTGCCAGTAGTATGGGCCAGCCTTTCGAGCAGTTCTTC,CASSMGQPFEQFF
TRBJ2-2,.,TRBV2,.,TGTGCCAGCAGTGAGGACTTGGGCGGGGCCTTAATCAGGACCGGGGAGCTGTTTTTT,CASSEDLGGALIRTGELFF
TRBJ2-3,few,TRBV12-3/TRBV12-4,.,TGTGCCAGCAGTTTATCCCCAACGGGCACGCAGTATTTT,CASSLSPTGTQYF
TRBJ2-1,.,TRBV6-2/TRBV6-3,.,TGTGCCAGCACCCACTCTGAGAATGAGCAGTTCTTC,CASTHSENEQFF
TRBJ2-2,few,TRBV24-1,.,TGTGCCACCAGTTACAGGGAGAACACCGGGGAGCTGTTTTTT,CATSYRENTGELFF
TRBJ1-2,.,TRBV20-1,.,TGCAGTGCTAGAGAGAGCGGAGGTGTTAACTATGGCTACACCTTC,CSARESGGVNYGYTF
TRBJ1-1,few,TRBV3-1,.,TGTGCCAGCAGCCTGGGGACGTTTGAAGCTTTCTTT,CASSLGTFEAFF
TRBJ2-7,few,TRBV6-1,.,TGTGCCGTACACTACGAGCAGTACTTC,CAVHYEQYF
TRBJ2-7,.,TRBV5-1,.,TGCGCCAGCAGCCGACGACAGGATTCTGCCTACGAGCAGTACTTC,CASSRRQDSAYEQYF
TRBJ2-5,few,TRBV7-3,.,TGTGCCAGCAGCGTGGACAGTGGGACCCAGTACTTC,CASSVDSGTQYF
TRBJ2-1,few,TRBV9,TRBD2,TGTGCCAGCAGCGGCTGGACTAGCGGGGGCGAGCAGTTCTTC,CASSGWTSGGEQFF
TRBJ2-1,.,TRBV5-8,TRBD1,TGTGCCAGCAGCTTCGGACAGGGGGCATACGATGAGCAGTTCTTC,CASSFGQGAYDEQFF
TRBJ2-1,few,TRBV9,.,TGTGCCAGCAGCGTCGACAGCCGGGAGCAGTTCTTC,CASSVDSREQFF
TRBJ2-2,.,TRBV7-9,TRBD1,TGTGCCAGCAGCTACAGGGGGCTCACCGGGGAGCTGTTTTTT,CASSYRGLTGELFF
TRBJ1-2,few,TRBV7-2,TRBD1,TGTGCCAGCAGCTTGGGACAGGGGGCCTACTATGGCTACACCTTC,CASSLGQGAYYGYTF
TRBJ2-7,few,TRBV7-9,.,TGTGCCAGCAGCTTAATCGTAGGATACGAGCAGTACTTC,CASSLIVGYEQYF
TRBJ2-3,few,TRBV9,TRBD2,TGTGCCAGCAGCGAAAGCGGGGGGTCCTACACAGATACGCAGTATTTT,CASSESGGSYTDTQYF
TRBJ2-3,once,TRBV4-1,TRBD1,TGCGCCAGCAGCCGAGGGGGCGCGCCGGCGACAGATACGCAGTATTTT,CASSRGGAPATDTQYF
TRBJ1-3,few,TRBV7-6,.,TGTGCCAGCAGCTTAGATGTGGCTGGAAACACCATATATTTT,CASSLDVAGNTIYF
TRBJ2-1,few,TRBV5-1,.,TGCGCCAGCAGCGAAGAGCGGGTCTACTCCTACAATGAGCAGTTCTTC,CASSEERVYSYNEQFF
TRBJ2-1,once,TRBV19,.,TGTGCCAGTAGTATCCTTATATACAATGAGCAGTTCTTC,CASSILIYNEQFF
TRBJ2-2,.,TRBV30,.,TGTGCCTGGAGTGAGTACACCGGGGAGCTGTTTTTT,CAWSEYTGELFF
TRBJ1-1,few,TRBV29-1,.,TGCAGCGTACCCTTGGTTGAGAATGAAGCTTTCTTT,CSVPLVENEAFF
TRBJ1-1,.,TRBV9,.,TGTGCCAGCAGCGTAGATCTGGGTCGTGCTGAAGCTTTCTTT,CASSVDLGRAEAFF
TRBJ2-3,.,TRBV14,.,TGTGCCAGCAGCCCATATCAGGGGAGAGCCACAGATACGCAGTATTTT,CASSPYQGRATDTQYF